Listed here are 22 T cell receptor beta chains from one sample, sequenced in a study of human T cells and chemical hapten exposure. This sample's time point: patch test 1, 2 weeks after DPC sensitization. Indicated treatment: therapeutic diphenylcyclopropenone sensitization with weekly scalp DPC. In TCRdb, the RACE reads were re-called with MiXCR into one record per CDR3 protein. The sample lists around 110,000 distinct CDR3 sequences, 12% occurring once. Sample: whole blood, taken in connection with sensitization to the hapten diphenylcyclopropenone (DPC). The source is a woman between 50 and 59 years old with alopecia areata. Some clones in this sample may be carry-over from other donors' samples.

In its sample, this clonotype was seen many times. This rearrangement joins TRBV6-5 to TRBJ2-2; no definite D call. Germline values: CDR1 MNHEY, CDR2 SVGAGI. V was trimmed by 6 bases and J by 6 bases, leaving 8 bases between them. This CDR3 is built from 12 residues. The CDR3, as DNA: TGTGCCAGCAGGCCAACTTCCGGGGAGCTGTTTTTT. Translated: CASRPTSGELFF.

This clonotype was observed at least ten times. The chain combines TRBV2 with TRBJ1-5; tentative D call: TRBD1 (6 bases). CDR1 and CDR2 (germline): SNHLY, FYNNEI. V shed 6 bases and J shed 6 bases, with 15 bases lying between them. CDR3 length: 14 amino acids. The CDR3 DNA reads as TGTGCCAGCAGAGCAAGCACAGGGTTTCAGCCCCAGCATTTT. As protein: CASRASTGFQPQHF.

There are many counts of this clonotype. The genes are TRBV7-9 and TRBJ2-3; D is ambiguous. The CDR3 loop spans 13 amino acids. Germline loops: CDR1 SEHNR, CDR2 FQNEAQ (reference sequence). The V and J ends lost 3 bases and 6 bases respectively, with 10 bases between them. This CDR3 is CASSFLLGDTQYF. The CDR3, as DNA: TGTGCCAGCAGCTTTCTACTGGGGGATACGCAGTATTTT.

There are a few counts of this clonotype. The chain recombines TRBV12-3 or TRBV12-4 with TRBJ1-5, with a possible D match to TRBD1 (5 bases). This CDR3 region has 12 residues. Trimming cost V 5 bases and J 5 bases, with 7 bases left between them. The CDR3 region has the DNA TGTGCCAGCAGTGGGGCGGATCAGCCCCAGCATTTT. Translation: CASSGADQPQHF.

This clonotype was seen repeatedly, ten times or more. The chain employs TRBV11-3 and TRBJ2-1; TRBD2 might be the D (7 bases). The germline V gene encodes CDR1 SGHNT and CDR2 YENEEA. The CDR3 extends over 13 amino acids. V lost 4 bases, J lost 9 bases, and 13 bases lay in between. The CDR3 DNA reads TGTGCCAGCAGCTCCCTGGGGGGGCCTGAGCAGTTCTTC. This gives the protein CASSSLGGPEQFF. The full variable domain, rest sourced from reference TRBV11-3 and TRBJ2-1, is EAGVVQSPRYKIIEKKQPVAFWCNPISGHNTLYWYLQNLGQGPELLIRYENEEAVDDSQLPKDRFSAERLKGVDSTLKIQPAELGDSAVYLCASSSLGGPEQFFGPGTRLTVL.

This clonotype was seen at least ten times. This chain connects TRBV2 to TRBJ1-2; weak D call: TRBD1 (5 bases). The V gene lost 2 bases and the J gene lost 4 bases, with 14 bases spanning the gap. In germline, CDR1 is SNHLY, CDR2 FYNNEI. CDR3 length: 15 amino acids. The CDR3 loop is CASSENQGIIYGYTF. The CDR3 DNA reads TGTGCCAGCAGTGAAAACCAGGGCATTATCTATGGCTACACCTTC. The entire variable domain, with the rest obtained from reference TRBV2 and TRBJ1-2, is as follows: EPEVTQTPSHQVTQMGQEVILRCVPISNHLYFYWYRQILGQKVEFLVSFYNNEISEKSEIFDDQFSVERPDGSNFTLKIRSTKLEDSAMYFCASSENQGIIYGYTFGSGTRLTVV.

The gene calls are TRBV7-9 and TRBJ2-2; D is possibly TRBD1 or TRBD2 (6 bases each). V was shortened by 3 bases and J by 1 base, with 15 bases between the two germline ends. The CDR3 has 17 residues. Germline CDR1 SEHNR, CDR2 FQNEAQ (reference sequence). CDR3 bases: TGTGCCAGCAGCTTCCCCGGTGGGGGGCTGAACACCGGGGAGCTGTTTTTT. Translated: CASSFPGGGLNTGELFF.

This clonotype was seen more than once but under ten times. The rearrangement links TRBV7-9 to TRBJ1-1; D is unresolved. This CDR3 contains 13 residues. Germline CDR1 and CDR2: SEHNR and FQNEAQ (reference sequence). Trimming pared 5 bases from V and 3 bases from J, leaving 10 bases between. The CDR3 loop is CASSAIPHTEAFF. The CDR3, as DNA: TGTGCCAGCAGCGCCATTCCTCACACTGAAGCTTTCTTT.

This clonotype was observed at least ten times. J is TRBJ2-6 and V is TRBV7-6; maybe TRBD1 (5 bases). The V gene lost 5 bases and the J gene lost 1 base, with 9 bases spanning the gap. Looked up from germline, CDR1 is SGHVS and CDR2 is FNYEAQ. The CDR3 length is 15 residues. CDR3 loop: CASSIQGSGANVLTF. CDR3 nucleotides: TGTGCCAGCAGCATTCAGGGTTCTGGGGCCAACGTCCTGACTTTC.

This CDR3 is CSARVGASGRMHEQYF. CDR3 DNA: TGCAGTGCTAGAGTTGGGGCTAGCGGGAGAATGCACGAGCAGTACTTC. The chain links TRBV20-1 to TRBJ2-7; the match to TRBD2 covers 10 bases. J lost 5 bases, V lost 1 base, and 11 bases had no gene match. Per the germline V gene, CDR1 is DFQATT and CDR2 is SNEGSKA (reference sequence). The CDR3 sequence is 16 residues long.

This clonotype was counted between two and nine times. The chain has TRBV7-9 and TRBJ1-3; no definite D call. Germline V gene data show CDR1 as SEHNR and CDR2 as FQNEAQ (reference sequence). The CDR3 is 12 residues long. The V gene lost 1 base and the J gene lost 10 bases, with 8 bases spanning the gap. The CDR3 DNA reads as TGTGCCAGCAGCTTAGACGTTCTGACCATATATTTT. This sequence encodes CASSLDVLTIYF.

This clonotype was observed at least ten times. For the CDR3, the DNA is TGTGCCAGCTCCCCGGGACAGTCTTCCTACGAGCAGTACTTC. Its translation: CASSPGQSSYEQYF. This sequence joins TRBV18 and TRBJ2-7; 7 bases are a match to TRBD1. Germline V gene sequence: CDR1 KGHSH, CDR2 LQKENI. The CDR3 runs 14 residues. The V segment lost 6 bases and the J segment 1 base; nucleotides outside the gene matches: 6.

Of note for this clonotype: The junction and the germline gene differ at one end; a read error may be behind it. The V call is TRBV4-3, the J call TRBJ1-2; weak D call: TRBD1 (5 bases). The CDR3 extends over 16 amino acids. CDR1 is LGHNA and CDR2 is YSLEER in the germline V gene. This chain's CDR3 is CTSSQGALGTDNGYTF. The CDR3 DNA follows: TGCACCAGCAGCCAAGGAGCCCTTGGGACGGATAATGGCTACACCTTC.

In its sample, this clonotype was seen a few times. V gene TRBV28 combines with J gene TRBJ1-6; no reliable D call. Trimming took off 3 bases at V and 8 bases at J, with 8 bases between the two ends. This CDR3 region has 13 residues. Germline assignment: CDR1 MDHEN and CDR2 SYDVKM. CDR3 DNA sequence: TGTGCCAGCAGTTTTATAAATGATTCACCCCTCCACTTT. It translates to CASSFINDSPLHF.

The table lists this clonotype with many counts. The CDR3 nucleotides read TGTGCCAGCAGTGACTCGACACTGAACACCGGGGAGCTGTTTTTT. Protein sequence: CASSDSTLNTGELFF. The J gene is TRBJ2-2, the V gene TRBV6-4; D gene ambiguous. V was clipped by 0 bases and J by 1 base, with 6 bases between them. Germline CDR1 and CDR2: MRHNA and SNTAGT. CDR3 length: 15 amino acids.

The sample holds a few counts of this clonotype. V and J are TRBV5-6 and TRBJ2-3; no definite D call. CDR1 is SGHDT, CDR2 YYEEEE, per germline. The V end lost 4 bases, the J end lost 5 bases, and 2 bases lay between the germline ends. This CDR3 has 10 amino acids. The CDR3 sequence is CASSGDTQYF. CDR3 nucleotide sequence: TGTGCCAGCAGCGGAGATACGCAGTATTTT.

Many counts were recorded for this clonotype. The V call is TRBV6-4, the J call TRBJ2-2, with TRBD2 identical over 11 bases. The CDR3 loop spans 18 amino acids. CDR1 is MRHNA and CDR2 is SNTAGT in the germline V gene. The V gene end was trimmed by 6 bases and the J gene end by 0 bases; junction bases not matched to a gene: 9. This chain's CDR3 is CASRPTWTSGSNTGELFF. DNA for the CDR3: TGTGCCAGCAGACCGACCTGGACTAGCGGGTCGAACACCGGGGAGCTGTTTTTT.

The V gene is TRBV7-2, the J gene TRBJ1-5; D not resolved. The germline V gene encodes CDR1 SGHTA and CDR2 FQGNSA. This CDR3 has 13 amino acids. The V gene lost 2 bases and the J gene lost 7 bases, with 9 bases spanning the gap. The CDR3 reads CASSLWDEQPQHF. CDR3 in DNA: TGTGCCAGCAGCTTATGGGATGAACAGCCCCAGCATTTT. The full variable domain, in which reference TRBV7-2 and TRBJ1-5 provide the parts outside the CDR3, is GAGVSQSPSNKVTEKGKDVELRCDPISGHTALYWYRQSLGQGLEFLIYFQGNSAPDKSGLPSDRFSAERTGGSVSTLTIQRTQQEDSAVYLCASSLWDEQPQHFGDGTRLSIL.

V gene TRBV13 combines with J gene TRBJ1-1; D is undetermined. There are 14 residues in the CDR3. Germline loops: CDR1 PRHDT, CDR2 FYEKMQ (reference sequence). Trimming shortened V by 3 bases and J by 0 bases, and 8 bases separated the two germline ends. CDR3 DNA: TGTGCCAGCAGCTTGGGCAGGTTGAACACTGAAGCTTTCTTT. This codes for CASSLGRLNTEAFF.

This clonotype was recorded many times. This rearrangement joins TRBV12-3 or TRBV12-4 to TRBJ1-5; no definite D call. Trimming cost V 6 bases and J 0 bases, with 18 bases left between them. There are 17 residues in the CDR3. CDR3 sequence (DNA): TGTGCCAGCAGCCCAACCCGTAGGCTGAATAGCAATCAGCCCCAGCATTTT. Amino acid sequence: CASSPTRRLNSNQPQHF.

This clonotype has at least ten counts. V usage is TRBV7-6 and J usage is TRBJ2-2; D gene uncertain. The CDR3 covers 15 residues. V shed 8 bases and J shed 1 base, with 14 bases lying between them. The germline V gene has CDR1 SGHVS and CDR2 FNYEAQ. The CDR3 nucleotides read TGTGCCAGCCGCACCTTTCCGGAGAACACCGGGGAGCTGTTTTTT. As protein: CASRTFPENTGELFF.

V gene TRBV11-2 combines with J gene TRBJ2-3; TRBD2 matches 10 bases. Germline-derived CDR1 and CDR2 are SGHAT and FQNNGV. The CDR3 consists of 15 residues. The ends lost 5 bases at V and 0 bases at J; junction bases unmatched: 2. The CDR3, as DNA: TGTGCCAGCAGCGAGCGGGGGGGGAGCACAGATACGCAGTATTTT. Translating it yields CASSERGGSTDTQYF.